The 4 T cell receptor beta chains reported below all come from one sample, sequenced in a study of cytomegalovirus exposure and HLA in healthy donors. Researchers ran the PCR with 60 Vbeta and 13 Jbeta primers. Using immunoSEQ multiplex PCR, the repertoire was profiled, and TCRdb retains in-frame clones only, with some absent. This sample contains approximately 150,000 clones. The sample comprised PBMCs. The receptors were sampled from a male donor in good health and CMV-seronegative.

V and J are TRBV7-8 and TRBJ1-2; D unclear. This CDR3 comprises 12 residues. Germline CDR1 and CDR2: SGHVS and FQNEAQ. V lost 1 base and J lost 5, with 5 bases in between. The CDR3 nucleotides are TGTGCCAGCAGCTTAGGGAGGTATGGCTACACCTTC. It translates to CASSLGRYGYTF.

V and J are TRBV9 and TRBJ2-7; TRBD1 matches 8 bases. The CDR3 is 16 residues long. Trimming took 4 bases from V and 4 from J; bases not matched to a gene: 13. Germline V gene data show CDR1 as SGDLS and CDR2 as YYNGEE. CDR3 in amino acids: CASSPGPWTGSYEQYF. The CDR3 coding sequence is TGTGCCAGCAGCCCAGGCCCTTGGACAGGGTCGTACGAGCAGTACTTC.

The chain recombines TRBV6-1 with TRBJ2-7; 9 bases are shared with TRBD2. The germline gives CDR1 MNHNS, CDR2 SASEGT. With V trimmed by 2 bases and J by 1 base, 6 bases remained unmatched. CDR3 length: 16 residues. The CDR3 DNA reads as TGTGCCAGCAGTGAAAGGAGGCTAGCGGGGTCCTACGAGCAGTACTTC. This translates into CASSERRLAGSYEQYF.

The chain carries TRBV19 and TRBJ1-2; D remains unclear. The CDR3 has 14 amino acids. The V end was cut by 5 bases, the J end by 8 bases, with 18 bases between. The V gene's germline CDR1 is LNHDA and CDR2 SQIVND (reference sequence). CDR3 DNA sequence: TGTGCCAGTAGTTTCGGCTTACCTACCGGGGGCTACACCTTC. Protein sequence: CASSFGLPTGGYTF.